This T cell receptor (beta chain) comes out of a study of metastatic and nonmetastatic thyroid tumors. Study background: Repertoires from malignant and benign thyroid patients were compared across blood and tumor or nodule tissue. Broader study findings: Reports indicated that malignant thyroid tumors showed significantly higher TCR beta diversity than benign nodules did, in blood and tumor.

This CDR3 is 13 amino acids long. V was clipped by 4 bases and J by 5 bases, with 12 bases between them. CDR1 MDHEN and CDR2 SYDVKM come from the germline V gene. In the authors' workflow: The study built a papillary thyroid cancer distant-metastasis classifier from CDR3 differences across clinicopathological groups. TCRdb recomputed clones from the PCR reads via MiXCR. TCRdb's processing, not the authors', yielded these V and J calls. The sample has tens of thousands of clones, roughly a sixth seen once. All patients were untreated before thyroid surgery. As for this clone: Antigen: not known.

Sequencing used blood. The chain couples TRBV28 to TRBJ2-7; D call uncertain. This TCR derives from a female donor with papillary thyroid cancer or a benign thyroid nodule (not recorded which). Some clones in this sample may be carry-over from other donors' samples. The CDR3 spells CASSSPGSNEQYF. CDR3 bases: TGTGCCAGCAGTTCCCCAGGTTCCAACGAGCAGTACTTC.